This TCR beta chain was captured in a study of T-cell memory formation after mild COVID-19. Study-level points and caveats: The finding that pre-infection memory included some responding clones suggested that cross-reactive memory joined.

For this clonotype: Its antigen is not known.

Trimming took 1 base from V and 4 from J; bases not matched to a gene: 4. CDR3 length: 15 amino acids. Barcoded TCR alpha and TCR beta cDNA libraries with UMIs came from 5'RACE using constant-segment primers. MiXCR, run by TCRdb on the 5' RACE reads, gives a single entry per CDR3 protein. The sample includes 150,000 to 200,000 distinct CDR3 sequences, 20% to 25% of them seen just once. This sequence originates from an adult woman who had mild COVID-19 (a few samples of this study predate the infection). Cell type and time point are not known. This chain joins TRBV12-3 or TRBV12-4 and TRBJ2-1, with TRBD1 identical over 7 bases. The sample consisted of PBMCs or a T cell subset sorted from them (not recorded which). CDR3 DNA: TGTGCCAGCAGTTTAGACAGGGGACCGTACAATGAGCAGTTCTTC. The encoded protein is CASSLDRGPYNEQFF.